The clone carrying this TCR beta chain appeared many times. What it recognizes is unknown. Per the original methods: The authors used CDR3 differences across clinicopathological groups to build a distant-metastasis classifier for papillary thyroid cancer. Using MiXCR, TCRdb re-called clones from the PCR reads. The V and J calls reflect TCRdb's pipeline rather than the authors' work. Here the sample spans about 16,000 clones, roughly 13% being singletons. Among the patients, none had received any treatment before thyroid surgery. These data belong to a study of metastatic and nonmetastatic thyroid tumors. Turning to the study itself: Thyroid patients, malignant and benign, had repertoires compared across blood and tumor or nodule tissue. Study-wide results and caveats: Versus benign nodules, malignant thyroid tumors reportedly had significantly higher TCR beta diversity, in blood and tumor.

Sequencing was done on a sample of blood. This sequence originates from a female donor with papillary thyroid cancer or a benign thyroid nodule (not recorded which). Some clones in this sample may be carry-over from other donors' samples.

CDR3 bases: TGTGCCAGCTCCCAAATCGTCTCGGAAAAGCAGTTCTTC. Protein product: CASSQIVSEKQFF. The V call is TRBV18, the J call TRBJ2-1; no clear D gene. CDR3 length: 13 amino acids. CDR1 and CDR2 (germline): KGHSH, LQKENI. The V end was cut by 6 bases, the J end by 11 bases, with 17 bases between.